These 21 T cell receptor beta chains came from one sample sequenced in a study of CD8 T cells in Susac syndrome. The RNA input was roughly 0.45 to 1 ug, and it was reverse transcribed with random hexamers. TCRdb itself ran the immunoSEQ multiplex PCR reads through MiXCR, one entry per CDR3 protein. The table lists some 260,000 distinct CDR3 sequences, approximately 92% of them singletons. Material: CD4+ T cells from PBMCs. The origin of the receptors is a human donor with multiple sclerosis.

J is TRBJ2-1 and V is TRBV6-1, with 9 bases identical to TRBD2. Germline CDR1 and CDR2: MNHNS and SASEGT. V lost 7 bases to trimming and J lost 0 bases; unmatched junction nucleotides: 4. The CDR3 extends over 15 amino acids. The CDR3 loop is CASTSGRSSYNEQFF. Written as DNA, the CDR3 is TGTGCCAGCACCAGCGGGAGGAGCTCCTACAATGAGCAGTTCTTC.

CDR3 in amino acids: CASSPDRGNPNQPQHF. DNA of the CDR3: TGTGCCAGCAGCCCGGACAGGGGGAACCCCAATCAGCCCCAGCATTTT. The J gene is TRBJ1-5, the V gene TRBV5-6, with 10 positions matching TRBD1. This CDR3 comprises 16 residues. Trimming at V came to 4 bases and at J to 3 bases, leaving 7 bases not matched to a gene. The germline CDR1 and CDR2 sequences are SGHDT and YYEEEE.

The J gene is TRBJ1-1, the V gene TRBV14; D gene uncertain. The germline V and J ends were trimmed by 6 bases and 3 bases, with 11 bases remaining between them. The CDR3 has 13 residues. Per germline, CDR1 SGHDN and CDR2 FVKESK. The CDR3 coding sequence is TGTGCCAGCAGTAAGTTGACCGACACTGAAGCTTTCTTT. Translation: CASSKLTDTEAFF. The full variable domain, rest sourced from reference TRBV14 and TRBJ1-1, is EAGVTQFPSHSVIEKGQTVTLRCDPISGHDNLYWYRRVMGKEIKFLLHFVKESKQDESGMPNNRFLAERTGGTYSTLKVQPAELEDSGVYFCASSKLTDTEAFFGQGTRLTVV.

The chain links TRBV5-4 to TRBJ1-3; D uncertain. The CDR3 consists of 15 residues. CDR1 and CDR2 from the germline V gene are SGHNT and YYREEE (reference sequence). V lost 3 bases and J 0 bases, leaving 10 bases between the germline ends. The CDR3 here is CASSSGSSSGNTIYF. DNA for the CDR3: TGTGCCAGCAGCTCGGGATCCTCCTCTGGAAACACCATATATTTT.

This rearrangement joins TRBV4-1 to TRBJ2-4; D might be TRBD1 or TRBD2, each matching 5 bases. The germline V gene has CDR1 MGHRA and CDR2 YSYEKL. V lost 1 base and J 7 bases, leaving 14 bases between the germline ends. The CDR3 totals 15 residues. Written as DNA, the CDR3 is TGCGCCAGCAGCCAAGGCCCTTTACGGGGCAACATTCAGTACTTC. This encodes CASSQGPLRGNIQYF.

This chain joins TRBV5-4 and TRBJ2-2; TRBD1 is a possible D gene (5 bases). CDR1 is SGHNT and CDR2 is YYREEE in the germline V gene (reference sequence). V lost 1 base and J 5 bases, leaving 12 bases between the germline ends. The CDR3 covers 15 residues. The CDR3 is CASSLNLGRTGELFF. CDR3 bases: TGTGCCAGCAGCTTGAACCTGGGGCGTACCGGGGAGCTGTTTTTT.

Only one count was recorded for this clonotype. V usage is TRBV9 and J usage is TRBJ2-2; maybe TRBD1 (6 bases). V lost 4 bases and J 8 bases, leaving 15 bases between the germline ends. Germline V CDR1 and CDR2: SGDLS, YYNGEE. The CDR3 loop spans 14 amino acids. The CDR3 protein is CASSPRPDSGELFF. The CDR3 bases are TGTGCCAGCAGCCCCCGACCGGACAGTGGGGAGCTGTTTTTT. The variable domain in full, completed from reference TRBV9 and TRBJ2-2, reads DSGVTQTPKHLITATGQRVTLRCSPRSGDLSVYWYQQSLDQGLQFLIQYYNGEERAKGNILERFSAQQFPDLHSELNLSSLELGDSALYFCASSPRPDSGELFFGEGSRLTVL.

This clonotype occurred a few times. J is TRBJ2-7 and V is TRBV5-4; D is unclear. The germline V gene has CDR1 SGHNT and CDR2 YYREEE (reference sequence). V lost 0 bases, J lost 3 bases, and 4 bases lay in between. This CDR3 is built from 12 residues. The CDR3 is CASSLDGYEQYF. The CDR3 coding sequence is TGTGCCAGCAGCTTGGACGGCTACGAGCAGTACTTC.

The chain carries TRBV4-1 and TRBJ2-1; TRBD2 aligns across 12 bases. The CDR3 has 16 residues. Germline CDR1 MGHRA, CDR2 YSYEKL. V trimming: 6 bases; J trimming: 2 bases; junction bases outside the gene matches: 5. The CDR3 nucleotides are TGCGCCAGCAGACAACTAGCGGGAGGTGCCTACAATGAGCAGTTCTTC. As protein: CASRQLAGGAYNEQFF.

The table lists this clonotype with a count of one. The rearrangement uses TRBV11-2 and TRBJ2-2; 9 bases map to TRBD1. The CDR3 is 17 residues long. Trimming took 3 bases from V and 5 from J; bases not matched to a gene: 10. From germline, CDR1 is SGHAT and CDR2 FQNNGV. The chain's CDR3 is CASSLLAGGTGTGELFF. DNA of the CDR3: TGTGCCAGCAGCTTGCTAGCAGGAGGGACAGGGACCGGGGAGCTGTTTTTT.

This chain links TRBV28 with TRBJ2-2; 9 nucleotides align to TRBD1. From germline, CDR1 is MDHEN and CDR2 SYDVKM. The CDR3 runs 15 residues. V lost 6 bases and J lost 5; bases outside the gene matches: 7. The CDR3 loop is CASSSPGTGTGELFF. The CDR3 nucleotides are TGTGCCAGCAGCTCTCCCGGGACAGGGACCGGGGAGCTGTTTTTT.

The chain is built from TRBV19 and TRBJ2-3; 7 positions agree with TRBD1. V gave up 5 bases and J gave up 1 base; unmatched junction bases: 3. CDR1 LNHDA and CDR2 SQIVND come from the germline V gene (reference sequence). The CDR3 totals 14 residues. The CDR3 here is CASSAGQGTDTQYF. The CDR3 DNA follows: TGTGCCAGTAGTGCCGGACAGGGCACAGATACGCAGTATTTT.

The chain recombines TRBV4-1 with TRBJ2-5, with D uncertain. The CDR3 totals 13 residues. Germline V gene sequence: CDR1 MGHRA, CDR2 YSYEKL. The ends were cut back, 1 base at V and 4 bases at J, with 7 bases in the middle. The CDR3 region has the DNA TGCGCCAGCAGCCAAGCCCTTTTAGAGACCCAGTACTTC. The encoded protein is CASSQALLETQYF.

The chain recombines TRBV20-1 with TRBJ1-1; D gene ambiguous. CDR1 is DFQATT and CDR2 is SNEGSKA in the germline V gene (reference sequence). The CDR3 spans 12 residues. V was clipped by 0 bases and J by 4 bases, with 6 bases between them. The CDR3 reads CSARDVGTEAFF. The CDR3 DNA reads as TGCAGTGCTAGAGATGTGGGCACTGAAGCTTTCTTT.

The V gene is TRBV5-1, the J gene TRBJ1-2; no firm D call. The V gene's germline CDR1 is SGHRS and CDR2 YFSETQ. The CDR3 length is 15 residues. V was trimmed by 0 bases and J by 5 bases, leaving 14 bases between them. CDR3 sequence reads: CASSLEAGSIYGYTF. The CDR3 nucleotides read TGCGCCAGCAGCTTGGAGGCGGGGTCGATTTATGGCTACACCTTC.

This sequence joins TRBV30 and TRBJ1-6, with D hard to call. This CDR3 spans 12 amino acids. Germline V gives CDR1 GTSNPN, CDR2 SVGIG (reference sequence). V was shortened by 8 bases and J by 7 bases, with 12 bases between the two germline ends. The CDR3 is CARRRENSPLHF. CDR3 in DNA: TGTGCCAGAAGAAGGGAGAATTCACCCCTCCACTTT.

The CDR3 nucleotides read TGTGCCAGCAGCTTGGGTAACTACGACGGGACCCAGTACTTC. Translation gives CASSLGNYDGTQYF. The V gene is TRBV5-4, the J gene TRBJ2-5; D call uncertain. The length of the CDR3 is 14 residues. CDR1 and CDR2 from the germline V gene are SGHNT and YYREEE (reference sequence). V was clipped by 0 bases and J by 7 bases, with 13 bases between them. Based on the CDR3 plus reference TRBV5-4 and TRBJ2-5, the full variable domain is ETGVTQSPTHLIKTRGQQVTLRCSSQSGHNTVSWYQQALGQGPQFIFQYYREEENGRGNFPPRFSGLQFPNYSSELNVNALELDDSALYLCASSLGNYDGTQYFGPGTRLLVL.

The gene calls are TRBV9 and TRBJ2-2, with D uncertain. Germline V gene data show CDR1 as SGDLS and CDR2 as YYNGEE. With 1 base removed from V and 6 bases from J, the gap between germline ends came to 7 bases. The CDR3 length is 13 residues. The CDR3 reads CASSVRPAGELFF. The CDR3 DNA reads as TGTGCCAGCAGCGTAAGGCCCGCCGGGGAGCTGTTTTTT. Filled out from reference TRBV9 and TRBJ2-2, the complete variable domain reads DSGVTQTPKHLITATGQRVTLRCSPRSGDLSVYWYQQSLDQGLQFLIQYYNGEERAKGNILERFSAQQFPDLHSELNLSSLELGDSALYFCASSVRPAGELFFGEGSRLTVL.

This sequence joins TRBV20-1 and TRBJ1-5; TRBD1 might be the D (6 bases). This CDR3 is built from 15 residues. Germline values: CDR1 DFQATT, CDR2 SNEGSKA (reference sequence). The V end lost 4 bases, the J end lost 5 bases, and 18 bases lay between the germline ends. The CDR3 coding sequence is TGCAGTGCTACGCCCACCTCAGGGGCGGATCAGCCCCAGCATTTT. Amino acids: CSATPTSGADQPQHF.

The table lists this clonotype with a count of one. The CDR3 protein is CASSLMGFSGNINEQFF. In DNA form, the CDR3 reads TGTGCCAGCAGCTTAATGGGTTTTAGCGGGAACATCAATGAGCAGTTCTTC. J is TRBJ2-1 and V is TRBV7-3; TRBD2 matches at 8 bases. Germline trimming cut 1 base from V and 6 bases from J; bases unmatched to any gene: 11. CDR1 and CDR2 from the germline V gene are SGHTA and FQGTGA. The CDR3 is 17 residues long.

This clonotype was detected only a few times. The chain employs TRBV18 and TRBJ2-5; D not certain. Germline V CDR1 and CDR2: KGHSH, LQKENI. Between the trimmed V and J ends, which lost 2 bases and 1 base, there was a span of 8 bases. This CDR3 comprises 14 residues. The CDR3 nucleotides are TGTGCCAGCTCACCAGGGCTTGCCCAAGAGACCCAGTACTTC. This sequence encodes CASSPGLAQETQYF.